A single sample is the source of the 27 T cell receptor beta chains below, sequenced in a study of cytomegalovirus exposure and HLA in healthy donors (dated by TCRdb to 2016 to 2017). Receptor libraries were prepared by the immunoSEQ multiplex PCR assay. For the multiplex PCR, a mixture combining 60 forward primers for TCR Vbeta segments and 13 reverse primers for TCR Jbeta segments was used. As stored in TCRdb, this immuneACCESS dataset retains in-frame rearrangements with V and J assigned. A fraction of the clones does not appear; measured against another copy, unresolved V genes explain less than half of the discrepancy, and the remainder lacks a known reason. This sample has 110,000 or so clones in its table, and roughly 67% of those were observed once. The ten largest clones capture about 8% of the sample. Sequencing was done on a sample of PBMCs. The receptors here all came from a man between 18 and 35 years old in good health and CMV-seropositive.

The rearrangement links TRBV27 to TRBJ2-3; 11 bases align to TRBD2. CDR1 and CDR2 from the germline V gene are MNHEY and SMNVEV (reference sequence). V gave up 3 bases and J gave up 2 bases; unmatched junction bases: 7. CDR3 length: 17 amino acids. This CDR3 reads CASSFPPSGGPTDTQYF. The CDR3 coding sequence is TGTGCCAGCAGTTTCCCTCCTAGCGGGGGGCCCACAGATACGCAGTATTTT.

Here the CDR3 reads CASSEEGGGTDTQYF. For the CDR3, the DNA is TGTGCCAGCAGTGAGGAGGGCGGAGGCACAGATACGCAGTATTTT. The rearrangement uses TRBV6-4 and TRBJ2-3; perhaps TRBD2 as D (6 bases). Trimming shortened V by 3 bases and J by 1 base, and 11 bases separated the two germline ends. In germline, CDR1 is MRHNA, CDR2 SNTAGT. This CDR3 has 15 amino acids.

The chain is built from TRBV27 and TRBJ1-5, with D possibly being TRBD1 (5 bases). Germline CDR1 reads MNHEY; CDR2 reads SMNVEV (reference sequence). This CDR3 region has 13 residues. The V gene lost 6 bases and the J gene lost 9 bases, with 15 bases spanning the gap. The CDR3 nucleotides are TGTGCCAGCAGCCAATTCCAGGGTGGGCCCCAGCATTTT. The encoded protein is CASSQFQGGPQHF.

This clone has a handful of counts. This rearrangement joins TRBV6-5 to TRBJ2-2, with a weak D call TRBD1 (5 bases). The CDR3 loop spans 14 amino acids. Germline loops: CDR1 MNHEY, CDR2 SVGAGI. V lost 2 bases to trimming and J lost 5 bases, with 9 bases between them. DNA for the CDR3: TGTGCCAGCAGTTACCCGGACACAACCGGGGAGCTGTTTTTT. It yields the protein CASSYPDTTGELFF.

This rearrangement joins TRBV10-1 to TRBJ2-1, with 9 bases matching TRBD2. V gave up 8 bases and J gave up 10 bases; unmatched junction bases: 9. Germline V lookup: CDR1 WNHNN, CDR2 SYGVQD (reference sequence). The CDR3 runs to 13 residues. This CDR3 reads CASPPSGVREQFF. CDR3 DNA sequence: TGCGCCAGCCCCCCTAGCGGGGTGCGGGAGCAGTTCTTC.

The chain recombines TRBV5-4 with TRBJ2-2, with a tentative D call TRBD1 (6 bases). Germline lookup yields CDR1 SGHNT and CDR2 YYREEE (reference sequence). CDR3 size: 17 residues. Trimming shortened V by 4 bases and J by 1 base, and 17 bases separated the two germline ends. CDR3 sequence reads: CASSVLSGVGNTGELFF. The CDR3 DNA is TGTGCCAGCAGCGTATTGTCAGGGGTCGGGAACACCGGGGAGCTGTTTTTT.

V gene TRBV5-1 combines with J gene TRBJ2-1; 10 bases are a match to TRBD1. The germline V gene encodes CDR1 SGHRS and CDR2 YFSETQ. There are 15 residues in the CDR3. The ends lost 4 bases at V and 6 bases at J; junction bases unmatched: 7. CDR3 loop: CASSPGQGVGNEQFF. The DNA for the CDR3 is TGCGCCAGCAGCCCCGGACAGGGGGTCGGCAATGAGCAGTTCTTC. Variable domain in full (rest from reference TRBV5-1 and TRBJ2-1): KAGVTQTPRYLIKTRGQQVTLSCSPISGHRSVSWYQQTPGQGLQFLFEYFSETQRNKGNFPGRFSGRQFSNSRSEMNVSTLELGDSALYLCASSPGQGVGNEQFFGPGTRLTVL.

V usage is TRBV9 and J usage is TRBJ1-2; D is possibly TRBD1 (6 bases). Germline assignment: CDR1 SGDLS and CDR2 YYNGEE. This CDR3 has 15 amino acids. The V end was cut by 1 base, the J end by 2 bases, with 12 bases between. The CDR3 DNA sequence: TGTGCCAGCAGCGTAAAGGAGGGGGGGAACTATGGCTACACCTTC. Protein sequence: CASSVKEGGNYGYTF.

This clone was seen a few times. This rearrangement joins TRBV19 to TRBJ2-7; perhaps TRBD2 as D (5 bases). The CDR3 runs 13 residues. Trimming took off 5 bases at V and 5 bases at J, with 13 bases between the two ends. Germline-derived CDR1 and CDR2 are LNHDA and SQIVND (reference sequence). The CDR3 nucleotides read TGTGCCAGTAGTGCAGGCGCCGGGAACGAGCAGTACGTC. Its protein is CASSAGAGNEQYV.

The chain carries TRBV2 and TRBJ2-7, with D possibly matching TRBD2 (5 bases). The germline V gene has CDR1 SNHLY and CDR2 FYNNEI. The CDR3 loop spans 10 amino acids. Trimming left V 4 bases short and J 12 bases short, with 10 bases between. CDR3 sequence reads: CASSAGVVYF. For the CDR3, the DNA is TGTGCCAGCAGTGCCGGGGTCGTGTACTTC.

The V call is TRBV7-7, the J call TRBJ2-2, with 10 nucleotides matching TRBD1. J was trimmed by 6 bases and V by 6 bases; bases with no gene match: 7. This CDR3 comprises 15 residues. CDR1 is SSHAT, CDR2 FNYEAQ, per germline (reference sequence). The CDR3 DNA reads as TGTGCCAGCAGTAACGGACAGGGGGTGGCCGGGGAGCTGTTTTTT. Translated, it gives CASSNGQGVAGELFF. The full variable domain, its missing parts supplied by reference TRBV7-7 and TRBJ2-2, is GAGVSQSPRYKVTKRGQDVTLRCDPISSHATLYWYQQALGQGPEFLTYFNYEAQPDKSGLPSDRFSAERPEGSISTLTIQRTEQRDSAMYRCASSNGQGVAGELFFGEGSRLTVL.

As DNA, the CDR3 is TGTGCCAGCAGCGGAGAGACAGGGGGGTACAATGAGCAGTTCTTC. Translated, it gives CASSGETGGYNEQFF. This sequence joins TRBV6-1 and TRBJ2-1; 9 bases match TRBD1. Germline loops: CDR1 MNHNS, CDR2 SASEGT. After removal of 6 bases from V and 4 bases from J, the junction contained 7 bases not matched to a gene. CDR3 size: 15 residues.

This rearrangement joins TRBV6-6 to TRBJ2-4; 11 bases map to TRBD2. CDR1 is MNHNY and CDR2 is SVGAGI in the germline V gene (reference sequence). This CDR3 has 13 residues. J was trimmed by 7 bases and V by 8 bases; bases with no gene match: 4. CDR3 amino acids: CASQPSGGNIQYF. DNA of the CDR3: TGTGCCAGCCAACCTAGCGGGGGGAACATTCAGTACTTC.

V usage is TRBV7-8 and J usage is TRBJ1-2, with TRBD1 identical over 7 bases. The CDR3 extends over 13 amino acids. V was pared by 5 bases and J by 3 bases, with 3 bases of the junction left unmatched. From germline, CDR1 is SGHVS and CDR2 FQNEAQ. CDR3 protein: CASSLDRDYGYTF. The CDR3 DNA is TGTGCCAGCAGCCTAGACAGGGACTATGGCTACACCTTC.

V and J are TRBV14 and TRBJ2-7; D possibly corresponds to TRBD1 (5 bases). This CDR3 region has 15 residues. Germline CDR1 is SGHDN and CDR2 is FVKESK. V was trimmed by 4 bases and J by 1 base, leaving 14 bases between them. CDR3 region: CASSRGSGSSYEQYF. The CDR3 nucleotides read TGTGCCAGCAGCCGGGGATCAGGGTCTTCCTACGAGCAGTACTTC. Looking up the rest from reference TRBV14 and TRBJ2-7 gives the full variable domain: EAGVTQFPSHSVIEKGQTVTLRCDPISGHDNLYWYRRVMGKEIKFLLHFVKESKQDESGMPNNRFLAERTGGTYSTLKVQPAELEDSGVYFCASSRGSGSSYEQYFGPGTRLTVT.

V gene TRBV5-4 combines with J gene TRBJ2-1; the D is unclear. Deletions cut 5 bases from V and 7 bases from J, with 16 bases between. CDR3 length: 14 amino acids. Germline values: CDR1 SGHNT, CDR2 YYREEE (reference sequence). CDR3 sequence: CASRPGSGRNEQFF. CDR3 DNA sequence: TGTGCCAGCAGGCCCGGATCGGGTCGTAATGAGCAGTTCTTC.

The CDR3 nucleotides read TGTGCCAGCAGCCCCGGACTGATGAACACTGAAGCTTTCTTT. Translated: CASSPGLMNTEAFF. This sequence joins TRBV14 and TRBJ1-1; D call uncertain. Trimming removed 4 bases from V and 0 bases from J, with 9 bases in between. The length of the CDR3 is 14 residues. Germline CDR1 SGHDN, CDR2 FVKESK.

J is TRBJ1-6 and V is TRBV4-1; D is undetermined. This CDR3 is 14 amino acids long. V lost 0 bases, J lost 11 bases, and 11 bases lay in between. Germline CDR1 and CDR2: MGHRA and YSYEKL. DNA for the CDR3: TGCGCCAGCAGCCAAGAGAGGGAAAAGGCACCCCTCCACTTT. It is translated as CASSQEREKAPLHF.

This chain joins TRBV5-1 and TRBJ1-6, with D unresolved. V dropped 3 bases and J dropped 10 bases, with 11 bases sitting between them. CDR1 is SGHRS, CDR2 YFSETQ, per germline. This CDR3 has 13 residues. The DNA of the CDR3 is TGCGCCAGCAGCTCAGACGGAGAATCACCCCTCCACTTT. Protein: CASSSDGESPLHF. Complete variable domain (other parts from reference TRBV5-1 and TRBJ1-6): KAGVTQTPRYLIKTRGQQVTLSCSPISGHRSVSWYQQTPGQGLQFLFEYFSETQRNKGNFPGRFSGRQFSNSRSEMNVSTLELGDSALYLCASSSDGESPLHFGNGTRLTVT.

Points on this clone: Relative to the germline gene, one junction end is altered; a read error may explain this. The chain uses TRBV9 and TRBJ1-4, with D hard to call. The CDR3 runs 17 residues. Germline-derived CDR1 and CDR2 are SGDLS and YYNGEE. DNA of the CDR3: TGTGCCAGCAGCGTAGCCCCATTGGGCATGGGTGATGACAAACTGTTTTTT. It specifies CASSVAPLGMGDDKLFF.

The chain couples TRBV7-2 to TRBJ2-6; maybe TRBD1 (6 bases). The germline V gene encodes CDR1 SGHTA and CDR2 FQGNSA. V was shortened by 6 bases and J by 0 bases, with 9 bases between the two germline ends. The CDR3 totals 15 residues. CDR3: CASRGQSSGANVLTF. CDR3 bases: TGTGCCAGCAGAGGACAGTCCTCTGGGGCCAACGTCCTGACTTTC.

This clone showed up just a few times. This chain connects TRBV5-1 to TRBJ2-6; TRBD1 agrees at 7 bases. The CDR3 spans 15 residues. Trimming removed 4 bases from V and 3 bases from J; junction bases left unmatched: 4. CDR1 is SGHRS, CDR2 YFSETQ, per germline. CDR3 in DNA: TGCGCCAGCAGCCGAACAGGGGATGGGGCCAACGTCCTGACTTTC. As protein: CASSRTGDGANVLTF.

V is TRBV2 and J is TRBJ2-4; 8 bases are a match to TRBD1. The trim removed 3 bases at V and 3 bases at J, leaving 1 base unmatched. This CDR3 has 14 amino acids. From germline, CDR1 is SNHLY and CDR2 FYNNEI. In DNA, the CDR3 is TGTGCCAGCAGTGATGGGACAGGCAAAAACATTCAGTACTTC. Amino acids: CASSDGTGKNIQYF.

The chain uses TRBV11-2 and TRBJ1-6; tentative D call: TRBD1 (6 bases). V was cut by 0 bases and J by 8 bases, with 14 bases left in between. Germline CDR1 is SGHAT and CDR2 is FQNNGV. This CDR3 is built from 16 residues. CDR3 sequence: CASSLEAGAIHSPLHF. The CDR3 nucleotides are TGTGCCAGCAGCTTAGAAGCAGGGGCCATTCATTCACCCCTCCACTTT.

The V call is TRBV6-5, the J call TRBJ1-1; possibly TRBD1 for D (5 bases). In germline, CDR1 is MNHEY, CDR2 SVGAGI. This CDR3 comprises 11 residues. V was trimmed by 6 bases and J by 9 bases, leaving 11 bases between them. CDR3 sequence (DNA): TGTGCCAGCAGCTTCGGGGGAAAAGCTTTCTTT. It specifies CASSFGGKAFF.

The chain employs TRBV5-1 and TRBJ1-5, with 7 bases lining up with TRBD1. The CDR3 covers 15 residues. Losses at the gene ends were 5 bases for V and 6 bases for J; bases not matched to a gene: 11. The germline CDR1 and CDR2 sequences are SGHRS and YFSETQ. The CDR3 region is CASRSGTETGQPQHF. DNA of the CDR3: TGCGCCAGCAGATCCGGGACAGAAACGGGTCAGCCCCAGCATTTT.

The CDR3 region has the DNA TGTGCCAGCAGCTTATGGGAGAGACTAGCGGGGAGCACAGATACGCAGTATTTT. As protein: CASSLWERLAGSTDTQYF. V usage is TRBV13 and J usage is TRBJ2-3, with TRBD2 matching over 11 bases. The CDR3 consists of 18 residues. CDR1 is PRHDT and CDR2 is FYEKMQ in the germline V gene (reference sequence). J lost 0 bases, V lost 2 bases, and 7 bases had no gene match.